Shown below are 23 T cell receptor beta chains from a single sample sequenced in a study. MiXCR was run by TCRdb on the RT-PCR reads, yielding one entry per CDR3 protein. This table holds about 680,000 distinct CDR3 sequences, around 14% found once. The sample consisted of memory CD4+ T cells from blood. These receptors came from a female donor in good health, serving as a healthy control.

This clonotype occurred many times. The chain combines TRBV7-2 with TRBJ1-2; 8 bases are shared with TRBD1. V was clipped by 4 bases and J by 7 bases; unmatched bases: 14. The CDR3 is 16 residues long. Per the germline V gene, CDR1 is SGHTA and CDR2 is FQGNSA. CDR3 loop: CASSYGQGGGSGGYTF. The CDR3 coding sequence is TGTGCCAGCAGCTACGGACAGGGCGGCGGATCAGGTGGCTACACCTTC.

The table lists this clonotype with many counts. The CDR3 region is CASSPLSQGAGETQYF. The CDR3 coding sequence is TGTGCCAGCAGCCCCCTTAGCCAGGGGGCTGGAGAGACCCAGTACTTC. The chain uses TRBV6-1 and TRBJ2-5; 8 bases are shared with TRBD1. J was trimmed by 4 bases and V by 6 bases; bases with no gene match: 13. This CDR3 spans 16 amino acids. CDR1 is MNHNS, CDR2 SASEGT, per germline.

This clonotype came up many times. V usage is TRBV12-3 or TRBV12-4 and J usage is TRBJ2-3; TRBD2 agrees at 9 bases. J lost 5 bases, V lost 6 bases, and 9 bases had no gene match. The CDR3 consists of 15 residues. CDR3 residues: CASSPMGLAGDTQYF. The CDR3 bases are TGTGCCAGCAGCCCAATGGGACTAGCCGGAGATACGCAGTATTTT.

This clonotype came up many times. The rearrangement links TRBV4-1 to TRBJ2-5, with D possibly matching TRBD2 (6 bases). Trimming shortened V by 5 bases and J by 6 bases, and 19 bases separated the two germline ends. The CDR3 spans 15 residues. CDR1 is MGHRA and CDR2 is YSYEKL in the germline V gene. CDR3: CASSDTGTAGKTQYF. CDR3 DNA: TGCGCCAGCAGCGACACCGGGACTGCCGGAAAGACCCAGTACTTC.

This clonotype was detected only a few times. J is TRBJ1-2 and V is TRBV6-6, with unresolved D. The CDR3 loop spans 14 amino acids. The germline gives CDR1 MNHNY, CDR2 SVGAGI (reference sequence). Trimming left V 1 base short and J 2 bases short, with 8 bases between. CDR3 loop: CASSYYDENYGYTF. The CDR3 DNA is TGTGCCAGCAGTTACTATGACGAGAACTATGGCTACACCTTC.

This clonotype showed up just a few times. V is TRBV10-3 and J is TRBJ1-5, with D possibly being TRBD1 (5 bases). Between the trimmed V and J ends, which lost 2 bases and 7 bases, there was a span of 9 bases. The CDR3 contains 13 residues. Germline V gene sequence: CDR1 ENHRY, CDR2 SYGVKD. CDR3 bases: TGTGCCATCAGTGAGGGGGGAAGCCAGCCCCAGCATTTT. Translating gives CAISEGGSQPQHF.

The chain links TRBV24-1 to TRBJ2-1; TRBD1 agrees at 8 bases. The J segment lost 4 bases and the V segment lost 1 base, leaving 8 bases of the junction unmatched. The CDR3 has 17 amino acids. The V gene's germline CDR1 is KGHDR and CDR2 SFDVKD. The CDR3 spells CATSDFSGQGFYNEQFF. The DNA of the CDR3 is TGTGCCACCAGTGATTTTAGCGGACAGGGTTTTTACAATGAGCAGTTCTTC.

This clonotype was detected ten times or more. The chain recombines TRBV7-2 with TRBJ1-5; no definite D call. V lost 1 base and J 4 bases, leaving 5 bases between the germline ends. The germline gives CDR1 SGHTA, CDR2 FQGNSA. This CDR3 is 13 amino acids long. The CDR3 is CASSLVQNQPQHF. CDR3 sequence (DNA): TGTGCCAGCAGCTTAGTACAGAATCAGCCCCAGCATTTT.

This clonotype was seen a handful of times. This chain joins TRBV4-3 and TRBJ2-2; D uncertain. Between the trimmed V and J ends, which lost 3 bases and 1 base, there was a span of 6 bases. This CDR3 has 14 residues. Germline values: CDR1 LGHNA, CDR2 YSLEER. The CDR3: CASSHSWNTGELFF. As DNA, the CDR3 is TGCGCCAGCAGCCATAGCTGGAACACCGGGGAGCTGTTTTTT.

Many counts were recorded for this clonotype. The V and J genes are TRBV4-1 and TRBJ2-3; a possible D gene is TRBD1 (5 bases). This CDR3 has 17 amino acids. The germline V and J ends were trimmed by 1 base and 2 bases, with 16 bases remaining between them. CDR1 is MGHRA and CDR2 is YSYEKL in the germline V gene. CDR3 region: CASSQVQQAFITDTQYF. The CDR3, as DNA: TGCGCCAGCAGCCAAGTGCAACAGGCCTTCATCACAGATACGCAGTATTTT.

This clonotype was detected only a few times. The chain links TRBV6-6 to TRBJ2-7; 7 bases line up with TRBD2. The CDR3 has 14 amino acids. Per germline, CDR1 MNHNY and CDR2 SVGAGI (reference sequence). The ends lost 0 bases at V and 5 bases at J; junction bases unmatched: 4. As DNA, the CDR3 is TGTGCCAGCAGTTACTCGGCGGGAGAACACGAGCAGTACTTC. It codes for CASSYSAGEHEQYF.

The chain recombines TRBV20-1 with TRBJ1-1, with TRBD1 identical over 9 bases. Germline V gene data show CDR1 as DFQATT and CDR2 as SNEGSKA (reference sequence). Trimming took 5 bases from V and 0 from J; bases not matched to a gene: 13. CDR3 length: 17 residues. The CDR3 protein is CSAQARWTGALNTEAFF. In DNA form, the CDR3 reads TGCAGTGCTCAAGCACGCTGGACAGGGGCCCTGAACACTGAAGCTTTCTTT.

DNA for the CDR3: TGTGCCAGCAGTTTCCTAGCGGGTTCAACCACAGATACGCAGTATTTT. Translation: CASSFLAGSTTDTQYF. The V and J genes are TRBV3-1 and TRBJ2-3; 8 bases match TRBD2. Germline V gene sequence: CDR1 LGHDT, CDR2 YNNKEL (reference sequence). The CDR3 length is 16 residues. Trimming took 6 bases from V and 2 from J; bases not matched to a gene: 10.

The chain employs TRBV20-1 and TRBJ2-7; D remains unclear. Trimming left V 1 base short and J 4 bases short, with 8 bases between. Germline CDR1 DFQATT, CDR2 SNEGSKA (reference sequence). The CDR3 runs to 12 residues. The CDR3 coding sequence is TGCAGTGCTAGAGGTTATGAATACGAGCAGTACTTC. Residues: CSARGYEYEQYF.

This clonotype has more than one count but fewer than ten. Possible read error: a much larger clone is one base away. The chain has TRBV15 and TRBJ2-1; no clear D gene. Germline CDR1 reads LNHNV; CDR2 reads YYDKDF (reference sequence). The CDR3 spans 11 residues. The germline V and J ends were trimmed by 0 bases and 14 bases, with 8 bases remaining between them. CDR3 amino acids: CATSRESEKFF. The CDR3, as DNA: TGTGCCACCAGCAGAGAGTCAGAGAAGTTCTTC.

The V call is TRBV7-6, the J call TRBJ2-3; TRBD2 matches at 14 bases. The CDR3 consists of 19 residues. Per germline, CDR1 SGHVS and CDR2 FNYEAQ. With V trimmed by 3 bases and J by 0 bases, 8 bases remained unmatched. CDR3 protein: CASSFPSGTSGGSTDTQYF. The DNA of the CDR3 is TGTGCCAGCAGCTTCCCCTCCGGGACTAGCGGGGGTAGCACAGATACGCAGTATTTT.

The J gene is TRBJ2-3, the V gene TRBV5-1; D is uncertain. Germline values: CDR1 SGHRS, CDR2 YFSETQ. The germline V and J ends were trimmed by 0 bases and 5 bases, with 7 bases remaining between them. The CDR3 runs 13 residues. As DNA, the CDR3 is TGCGCCAGCAGCTTGGAATTTGGAGATACGCAGTATTTT. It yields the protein CASSLEFGDTQYF.

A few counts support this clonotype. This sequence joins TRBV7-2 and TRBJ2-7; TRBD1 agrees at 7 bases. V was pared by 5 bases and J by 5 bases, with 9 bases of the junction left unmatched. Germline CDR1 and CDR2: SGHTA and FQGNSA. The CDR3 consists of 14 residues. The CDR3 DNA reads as TGTGCCAGCAGCGCCCCCGGGACAGCCGACGAGCAGTACTTC. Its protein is CASSAPGTADEQYF.

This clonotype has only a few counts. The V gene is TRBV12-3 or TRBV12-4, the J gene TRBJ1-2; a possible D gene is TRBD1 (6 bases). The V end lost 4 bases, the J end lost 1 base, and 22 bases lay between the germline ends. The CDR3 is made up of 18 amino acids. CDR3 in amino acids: CASSSGLKGGAFNYGYTF. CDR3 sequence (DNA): TGTGCCAGCAGTTCAGGGTTGAAGGGGGGAGCCTTTAACTATGGCTACACCTTC.

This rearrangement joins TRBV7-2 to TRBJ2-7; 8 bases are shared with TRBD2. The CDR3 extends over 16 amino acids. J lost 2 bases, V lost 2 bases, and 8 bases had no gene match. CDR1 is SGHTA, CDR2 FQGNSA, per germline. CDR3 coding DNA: TGTGCCAGCAGCTTAATTTCGGGAGGGGAACCCTACGAGCAGTACTTC. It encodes CASSLISGGEPYEQYF.

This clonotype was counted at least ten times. CDR3 residues: CASSSTSPGGFEQYF. CDR3 sequence (DNA): TGTGCCAGCAGCTCAACAAGCCCAGGGGGATTCGAGCAGTACTTC. This chain connects TRBV11-2 to TRBJ2-7; 7 positions match TRBD1. CDR3 length equals 15 residues. CDR1 is SGHAT and CDR2 is FQNNGV in the germline V gene. Losses at the gene ends were 4 bases for V and 6 bases for J; bases not matched to a gene: 12. Filled out from reference TRBV11-2 and TRBJ2-7, the complete variable domain reads EAGVAQSPRYKIIEKRQSVAFWCNPISGHATLYWYQQILGQGPKLLIQFQNNGVVDDSQLPKDRFSAERLKGVDSTLKIQPAKLEDSAVYLCASSSTSPGGFEQYFGPGTRLTVT.

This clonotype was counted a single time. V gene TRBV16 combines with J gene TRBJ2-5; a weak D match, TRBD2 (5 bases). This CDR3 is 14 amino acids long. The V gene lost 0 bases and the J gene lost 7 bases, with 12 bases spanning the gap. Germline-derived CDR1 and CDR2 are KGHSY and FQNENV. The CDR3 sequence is CASSQSAGIATQYF. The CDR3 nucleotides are TGTGCCAGCAGCCAATCAGCCGGGATTGCGACCCAGTACTTC. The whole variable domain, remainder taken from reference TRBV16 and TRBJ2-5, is GEEVAQTPKHLVRGEGQKAKLYCAPIKGHSYVFWYQQVLKNEFKFLISFQNENVFDETGMPKERFSAKCLPNSPCSLEIQATKLEDSAVYFCASSQSAGIATQYFGPGTRLLVL.

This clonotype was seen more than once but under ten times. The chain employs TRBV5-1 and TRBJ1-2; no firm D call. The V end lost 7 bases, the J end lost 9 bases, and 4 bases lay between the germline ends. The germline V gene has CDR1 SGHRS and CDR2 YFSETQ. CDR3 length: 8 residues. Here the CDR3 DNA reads TGCGCCAGCGATCGCTACACCTTC. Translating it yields CASDRYTF.